The following is a T cell receptor beta chain sequence with its context. Its specificity is not known. This sample was included in a study of cytomegalovirus exposure and HLA in healthy donors. Study-wide findings and caveats: When the data were analyzed later, several of the most significant clusters appeared to be linked to common viral pathogens.

It was with 60 Vbeta and 13 Jbeta primers that the PCR ran. Measured with immunoSEQ multiplex PCR; TCRdb has only the in-frame clones, and not every one. This table holds 95,000 to 100,000 clones, more than 70% found once. CDR3 length: 18 amino acids. Unmatched junction bases numbered 13, after V lost 4 bases and J lost 4 bases. Germline-derived CDR1 and CDR2 are MDHEN and SYDVKM. The sequenced sample was PBMCs. This chain uses TRBV28 with TRBJ1-1; 12 nucleotides agree with TRBD1. The receptor was derived from a woman aged 55-75 years in good health and CMV-seropositive. CDR3 in DNA: TGTGCCAGCAGTTCCTTCTCCGGGACAGGGGGCGCAGGCACTGAAGCTTTCTTT. It encodes CASSSFSGTGGAGTEAFF.